The 23 T cell receptor beta chains given below trace back to one sample, sequenced in a study of blood T cell repertoires in COVID-19. Using immunoSEQ multiplex PCR, the repertoire was profiled, and TCRdb retains in-frame clones only, with some absent. The sample consists of some 250,000 clones, over 70% of them appearing once. What was sequenced was peripheral blood. The receptors were sampled from a woman older than 75 with acute or convalescent COVID-19.

This clone came up once. J is TRBJ1-5 and V is TRBV6-6; no clear D gene. There are 15 residues in the CDR3. Per germline, CDR1 MNHNY and CDR2 SVGAGI (reference sequence). Trimming removed 4 bases at V and 4 bases at J, with 14 bases between. Here the CDR3 reads CASSSPGTSNQPQHF. In DNA form, the CDR3 reads TGTGCCAGCAGTTCCCCGGGAACCTCTAATCAGCCCCAGCATTTT.

This clone was picked up a small number of times. The V and J genes are TRBV3-1 (or the pseudogene TRBV3-2) and TRBJ1-1, with 9 bases matching TRBD1. V trimming: 1 base; J trimming: 0 bases; junction bases outside the gene matches: 6. CDR3 length: 17 amino acids. The germline CDR1 and CDR2 sequences are LGHDT and YNNKEL (reference sequence). The CDR3 reads CASSQGGTGMLNTEAFF. DNA of the CDR3: TGTGCCAGCAGCCAAGGTGGGACAGGGATGTTGAACACTGAAGCTTTCTTT.

This clone is a singleton in its sample. The chain uses TRBV5-1 and TRBJ1-4, with a weak D call TRBD1 (6 bases). CDR3 size: 16 residues. V lost 0 bases, J lost 2 bases, and 11 bases lay in between. The germline V gene encodes CDR1 SGHRS and CDR2 YFSETQ. The CDR3 protein is CASSLVSGATNEKLFF. The CDR3 nucleotides read TGCGCCAGCAGCTTGGTCTCAGGGGCTACTAATGAAAAACTGTTTTTT.

The chain links TRBV18 to TRBJ2-2; D may be TRBD1 (7 bases). Trimming removed 2 bases from V and 4 bases from J, with 11 bases in between. Germline CDR1 and CDR2: KGHSH and LQKENI. The length of the CDR3 is 15 residues. The CDR3, as DNA: TGTGCCAGCTCACCAAACAGGGGAGGCACCGGGGAGCTGTTTTTT. This sequence encodes CASSPNRGGTGELFF.

With regard to this clone: The identical CDR3 is also encoded by other nucleotide sequences in the sample. The CDR3 region is CASSLGTANYGYTF. DNA for the CDR3: TGCGCCAGCAGCCTTGGGACAGCTAACTATGGCTACACCTTC. The chain carries TRBV5-1 and TRBJ1-2, with 7 nucleotides matching TRBD1. In germline, CDR1 is SGHRS, CDR2 YFSETQ. V shed 4 bases and J 0 bases; nucleotides not matched to a gene: 3. The CDR3 sequence is 14 residues long.

This clone was seen a handful of times. The chain combines TRBV27 with TRBJ2-7; 7 bases are a match to TRBD1. Germline trimming cut 5 bases from V and 2 bases from J; bases unmatched to any gene: 6. The CDR3 contains 14 residues. The germline V gene encodes CDR1 MNHEY and CDR2 SMNVEV (reference sequence). As DNA, the CDR3 is TGTGCCAGCAGTCCCCGACAGGGACCCTACGAGCAGTACTTC. Translation gives CASSPRQGPYEQYF.

The V call is TRBV30, the J call TRBJ2-1; 7 bases are a match to TRBD2. Per the germline V gene, CDR1 is GTSNPN and CDR2 is SVGIG (reference sequence). This CDR3 comprises 13 residues. Trimming at V came to 4 bases and at J to 3 bases, leaving 3 bases not matched to a gene. The CDR3 reads CAWKRDLYNEQFF. The CDR3 nucleotides read TGTGCCTGGAAGCGGGACCTCTACAATGAGCAGTTCTTC. Full variable domain (missing parts from reference TRBV30 and TRBJ2-1): SQTIHQWPATLVQPVGSPLSLECTVEGTSNPNLYWYRQAAGRGLQLLFYSVGIGQISSEVPQNLSASRPQDRQFILSSKKLLLSDSGFYLCAWKRDLYNEQFFGPGTRLTVL.

The genes are TRBV19 and TRBJ1-1; TRBD1 matches at 8 bases. CDR3 length: 14 residues. Germline V CDR1 and CDR2: LNHDA, SQIVND (reference sequence). V was pared by 10 bases and J by 0 bases, with 7 bases of the junction left unmatched. CDR3 DNA sequence: TGTGCCAAAACCCAGACAGGGGTGAACACTGAAGCTTTCTTT. Translating gives CAKTQTGVNTEAFF.

The V and J genes are TRBV18 and TRBJ2-1; 11 bases line up with TRBD1. CDR1 KGHSH and CDR2 LQKENI come from the germline V gene. The V gene end was trimmed by 2 bases and the J gene end by 9 bases; junction bases not matched to a gene: 9. CDR3 length equals 16 residues. The CDR3 coding sequence is TGTGCCAGCTCACCATCCGGGACAGGGGGATTGGGTGAGCAGTTCTTC. This codes for CASSPSGTGGLGEQFF.

The gene calls are TRBV27 and TRBJ2-1; tentatively, D is TRBD2 (6 bases). V lost 5 bases and J lost 6, with 14 bases in between. Germline values: CDR1 MNHEY, CDR2 SMNVEV (reference sequence). The CDR3 totals 14 residues. Here the CDR3 DNA reads TGTGCCAGCAGTCTCCGAGCGGGTTTCAATGAGCAGTTCTTC. Its translation is CASSLRAGFNEQFF.

The V call is TRBV6-5, the J call TRBJ2-1; 7 bases line up with TRBD1. The germline V gene encodes CDR1 MNHEY and CDR2 SVGAGI. V lost 6 bases to trimming and J lost 7 bases; unmatched junction nucleotides: 6. The CDR3 is made up of 13 amino acids. CDR3 protein: CASRPTGPNEQFF. The CDR3 DNA reads as TGTGCCAGCAGGCCGACAGGGCCTAATGAGCAGTTCTTC.

The chain has TRBV19 and TRBJ1-5; possibly TRBD1 for D (6 bases). The germline CDR1 and CDR2 sequences are LNHDA and SQIVND (reference sequence). The V end was cut by 4 bases, the J end by 7 bases, with 14 bases between. The CDR3 is 14 amino acids. CDR3 nucleotides: TGTGCCAGTAGTACTCTAACAGGGTTGCAGCCCCAGCATTTT. It translates to CASSTLTGLQPQHF.

The chain links TRBV30 to TRBJ1-2; maybe TRBD1 (5 bases). The CDR3 length is 15 residues. Germline assignment: CDR1 GTSNPN and CDR2 SVGIG (reference sequence). V was pared by 0 bases and J by 3 bases, with 14 bases between. In DNA form, the CDR3 reads TGTGCCTGGAGTGTACTTAGGACAAGGGACTATGGCTACACCTTC. Encoded protein: CAWSVLRTRDYGYTF.

This clone was picked up one time. The chain combines TRBV11-1 with TRBJ2-1, with a weak D call TRBD2 (5 bases). This CDR3 is 15 amino acids long. V lost 6 bases, J lost 0 bases, and 12 bases lay in between. Germline CDR1 and CDR2: SGHAT and FQDESV (reference sequence). The CDR3 region is CASRPPGISYNEQFF. In DNA form, the CDR3 reads TGTGCCAGCAGACCGCCGGGGATCTCCTACAATGAGCAGTTCTTC.

The chain links TRBV11-2 to TRBJ2-1, with D possibly being TRBD2 (6 bases). Germline lookup yields CDR1 SGHAT and CDR2 FQNNGV. V shed 7 bases and J shed 9 bases, with 16 bases lying between them. The length of the CDR3 is 13 residues. The CDR3 nucleotides read TGTGCCAGCACCCTTAGCGGAGGTGGTGAGCAGTTCTTC. It encodes CASTLSGGGEQFF.

The chain has TRBV11-2 and TRBJ1-1, with D perhaps matching TRBD1 (5 bases). Germline lookup yields CDR1 SGHAT and CDR2 FQNNGV. V was cut by 5 bases and J by 0 bases, with 13 bases left in between. This CDR3 is 15 amino acids long. CDR3 region: CASSPKTDMNTEAFF. DNA of the CDR3: TGTGCCAGCAGCCCCAAGACAGACATGAACACTGAAGCTTTCTTT.

V usage is TRBV30 and J usage is TRBJ2-1, with TRBD1 identical over 7 bases. V was pared by 5 bases and J by 4 bases, with 2 bases of the junction left unmatched. In germline, CDR1 is GTSNPN, CDR2 SVGIG (reference sequence). The CDR3 loop spans 12 amino acids. As DNA, the CDR3 is TGTGCCTGGGGGGGACAGTACAATGAGCAGTTCTTC. Translating gives CAWGGQYNEQFF. Full variable domain (remainder filled in from reference TRBV30 and TRBJ2-1): SQTIHQWPATLVQPVGSPLSLECTVEGTSNPNLYWYRQAAGRGLQLLFYSVGIGQISSEVPQNLSASRPQDRQFILSSKKLLLSDSGFYLCAWGGQYNEQFFGPGTRLTVL.

The chain combines TRBV21-1 with TRBJ2-7; the table's D gene call, TRBD1, was not cross checked with the DNA. TRBV21-1 is termed a pseudogene. This CDR3 region has 16 residues. This CDR3 is CASSKWGTGGNYEQYF. The DNA for the CDR3 is TGTGCCAGCAGCAAATGGGGGACAGGGGGCAACTACGAGCAGTACTTC.

This clone was observed at least ten times. CDR3: CAAWGGTGVTGELFF. DNA for the CDR3: TGTGCCGCTTGGGGCGGGACAGGGGTCACCGGGGAGCTGTTTTTT. This chain uses TRBV2 with TRBJ2-2, with 10 bases matching TRBD1. J was trimmed by 4 bases and V by 11 bases; bases with no gene match: 10. The germline gives CDR1 SNHLY, CDR2 FYNNEI. The CDR3 sequence is 15 residues long.

The genes are TRBV6-5 and TRBJ2-1, with 8 nucleotides matching TRBD1. The germline CDR1 and CDR2 sequences are MNHEY and SVGAGI. The CDR3 has 12 residues. With 10 bases clipped from V and 3 bases from J, the junction kept 2 bases outside the gene matches. The DNA for the CDR3 is TGTGCCACGGGACAGGTCTACAATGAGCAGTTCTTC. Its translation is CATGQVYNEQFF.

The rearrangement joins TRBV11-3 to TRBJ2-4, with 8 bases lining up with TRBD1. Germline-derived CDR1 and CDR2 are SGHNT and YENEEA. The CDR3 is 14 residues long. V trimming: 1 base; J trimming: 8 bases; junction bases outside the gene matches: 4. The CDR3 coding sequence is TGTGCCAGCAGCTTAGCAGGGACAGGCGACATTCAGTACTTC. Protein: CASSLAGTGDIQYF. The variable domain in full, completed from reference TRBV11-3 and TRBJ2-4, reads EAGVVQSPRYKIIEKKQPVAFWCNPISGHNTLYWYLQNLGQGPELLIRYENEEAVDDSQLPKDRFSAERLKGVDSTLKIQPAELGDSAVYLCASSLAGTGDIQYFGAGTRLSVL.

The chain links TRBV5-1 to TRBJ2-5, with D possibly matching TRBD1 (5 bases). This CDR3 spans 14 amino acids. V shed 4 bases and J shed 3 bases, with 13 bases lying between them. Germline lookup yields CDR1 SGHRS and CDR2 YFSETQ. CDR3 sequence: CASSPQGVKETQYF. For the CDR3, the DNA is TGCGCCAGCAGCCCCCAGGGCGTAAAAGAGACCCAGTACTTC.

This chain uses TRBV5-4 with TRBJ2-5; perhaps TRBD2 as D (6 bases). The germline gives CDR1 SGHNT, CDR2 YYREEE (reference sequence). Trimming took 3 bases from V and 4 from J, leaving 13 bases between them. The CDR3 is 14 amino acids. As DNA, the CDR3 is TGTGCCAGCAGCTCTGGACTAAGAGGAGAGACCCAGTACTTC. It codes for CASSSGLRGETQYF.